The 20 T cell receptor beta chains below come from one sample, sequenced in a study of T cell responses to AZD1222 COVID-19 vaccine. Profiling relied on immunoSEQ multiplex PCR, and the TCRdb table lists in-frame clones only, not all of them. This sample has 150,000 to 200,000 clones, with about 90% found just once. Sequenced here: peripheral blood, sampled 28 days after the second AZD1222 dose. Receptor source: an adult who received the AZD1222 COVID-19 vaccine.

This chain joins TRBV10-2 and TRBJ1-3, with no clear D. CDR1 is WSHSY, CDR2 SAAADI, per germline. Trimming cost V 2 bases and J 5 bases, with 13 bases left between them. The CDR3 consists of 15 residues. This chain's CDR3 is CASSEPGGIRNTIYF. CDR3 sequence (DNA): TGCGCCAGCAGTGAGCCTGGAGGGATCAGAAACACCATATATTTT.

CDR3 sequence (DNA): TGTGCCAGCAGCCAACTGCGGGGCACAGGTGCCGAGCAGTACTTC. Translating it yields CASSQLRGTGAEQYF. The V and J genes are TRBV7-9 and TRBJ2-7; perhaps TRBD2 as D (6 bases). Per the germline V gene, CDR1 is SEHNR and CDR2 is FQNEAQ (reference sequence). The V end was cut by 5 bases, the J end by 6 bases, with 20 bases between. The CDR3 has 15 amino acids.

The chain is built from TRBV19 and TRBJ1-5; possible D gene TRBD1, 5 bases. Trimming took 7 bases from V and 2 from J, leaving 12 bases between them. This CDR3 contains 14 residues. Germline V lookup: CDR1 LNHDA, CDR2 SQIVND (reference sequence). The CDR3 nucleotides are TGTGCCAGTACCACCCCGGGGGGCAATCAGCCCCAGCATTTT. It is translated as CASTTPGGNQPQHF.

J is TRBJ2-5 and V is TRBV29-1; 8 positions match TRBD1. CDR1 and CDR2 from the germline V gene are SQVTM and ANQGSEA. V was clipped by 6 bases and J by 4 bases; unmatched bases: 7. This CDR3 region has 13 residues. This CDR3 is CSVAPTGGETQYF. The CDR3 coding sequence is TGCAGCGTGGCCCCTACAGGGGGAGAGACCCAGTACTTC.

V and J are TRBV18 and TRBJ1-3; D is unclear. Germline CDR1 reads KGHSH; CDR2 reads LQKENI. Between the trimmed V and J ends, which lost 6 bases and 0 bases, there was a span of 12 bases. The CDR3 contains 15 residues. For the CDR3, the DNA is TGTGCCAGCTCCCGCACGGACCGCTCTGGAAACACCATATATTTT. It yields the protein CASSRTDRSGNTIYF.

The gene calls are TRBV7-9 and TRBJ2-2; D is uncertain. Germline lookup yields CDR1 SEHNR and CDR2 FQNEAQ (reference sequence). V was trimmed by 1 base and J by 1 base, leaving 13 bases between them. The CDR3 is made up of 17 amino acids. The CDR3 bases are TGTGCCAGCAGCTTAGAATTCGGCGTTCGGAACACCGGGGAGCTGTTTTTT. Residues: CASSLEFGVRNTGELFF. Looking up the rest from reference TRBV7-9 and TRBJ2-2 gives the full variable domain: DTGVSQNPRHKITKRGQNVTFRCDPISEHNRLYWYRQTLGQGPEFLTYFQNEAQLEKSRLLSDRFSAERPKGSFSTLEIQRTEQGDSAMYLCASSLEFGVRNTGELFFGEGSRLTVL.

V usage is TRBV5-1 and J usage is TRBJ2-7; D is possibly TRBD1 or TRBD2 (6 bases each). Germline V gene data show CDR1 as SGHRS and CDR2 as YFSETQ. The germline V and J ends were trimmed by 4 bases and 0 bases, with 11 bases remaining between them. This CDR3 has 14 residues. CDR3 nucleotides: TGCGCCAGCAGCGGCGGGACAAACTCCTACGAGCAGTACTTC. It is translated as CASSGGTNSYEQYF.

This clone was recorded once. This sequence joins TRBV23-1 and TRBJ1-6; D is unresolved. TRBV23-1 is an open reading frame, and its role is uncertain. V shed 0 bases and J shed 10 bases, with 13 bases lying between them. The CDR3 covers 15 residues. CDR3 nucleotides: TGCGCCAGCAGTCAATCAGTCAGAAAAGGCTCACCCCTCCACTTT. This codes for CASSQSVRKGSPLHF.

The chain is built from TRBV5-1 and TRBJ2-7; perhaps TRBD1 as D (5 bases). The V end lost 0 bases, the J end lost 1 base, and 14 bases lay between the germline ends. This CDR3 spans 16 amino acids. CDR1 SGHRS and CDR2 YFSETQ come from the germline V gene. The CDR3 DNA is TGCGCCAGCAGCTTGGTGACATCCTCAGGGTCCTACGAGCAGTACTTC. It codes for CASSLVTSSGSYEQYF.

The genes are TRBV19 and TRBJ2-2; tentatively, D is TRBD2 (5 bases). Germline assignment: CDR1 LNHDA and CDR2 SQIVND (reference sequence). CDR3 length: 13 amino acids. Trimming left V 7 bases short and J 7 bases short, with 13 bases between. The CDR3 nucleotides read TGTGCCAGTATTGAGGGTTTGGGCGGGGAGCTGTTTTTT. It encodes CASIEGLGGELFF.

The gene calls are TRBV19 and TRBJ1-3; the D is unclear. The CDR3 has 13 residues. Germline V gene data show CDR1 as LNHDA and CDR2 as SQIVND (reference sequence). The V end lost 8 bases, the J end lost 0 bases, and 8 bases lay between the germline ends. The CDR3 DNA reads as TGTGCCAGTTTTACGAGCTCTGGAAACACCATATATTTT. It codes for CASFTSSGNTIYF.

The chain employs TRBV5-1 and TRBJ2-7, with unresolved D. Germline V lookup: CDR1 SGHRS, CDR2 YFSETQ. The CDR3 is 15 residues long. V lost 0 bases and J 5 bases, leaving 15 bases between the germline ends. The CDR3 loop is CASSLVGSLFDEQYF. The CDR3 DNA reads TGCGCCAGCAGCTTGGTAGGGTCCCTGTTTGACGAGCAGTACTTC.

J is TRBJ1-4 and V is TRBV6-6; the D gene is possibly TRBD1 (6 bases). Between the trimmed V and J ends, which lost 5 bases and 0 bases, there was a span of 16 bases. This CDR3 is 17 amino acids long. CDR1 and CDR2 from the germline V gene are MNHNY and SVGAGI (reference sequence). The CDR3 sequence: CASSPSLRGATNEKLFF. The CDR3 DNA sequence: TGTGCCAGCAGTCCTAGCCTAAGGGGGGCAACTAATGAAAAACTGTTTTTT.

CDR3 region: CASSLGGRGVSTDTQYF. The CDR3 bases are TGTGCCAGCAGCTTGGGGGGCCGGGGGGTAAGCACAGATACGCAGTATTTT. The rearrangement uses TRBV5-5 and TRBJ2-3; 7 bases line up with TRBD2. Germline trimming cut 0 bases from V and 0 bases from J; bases unmatched to any gene: 7. From germline, CDR1 is SGHKS and CDR2 YYEKEE (reference sequence). CDR3 length equals 17 residues.

The chain joins TRBV7-2 to TRBJ1-2; D not resolved. V gave up 1 base and J gave up 0 bases, with 6 bases separating them. There are 14 residues in the CDR3. In germline, CDR1 is SGHTA, CDR2 FQGNSA. CDR3 loop: CASSLVGSNYGYTF. CDR3 DNA sequence: TGTGCCAGCAGCTTAGTGGGTTCTAACTATGGCTACACCTTC.

V is TRBV7-9 and J is TRBJ1-6; no clear D. CDR1 and CDR2 from the germline V gene are SEHNR and FQNEAQ (reference sequence). The CDR3 is 13 amino acids. V lost 4 bases and J lost 9, with 10 bases in between. The DNA for the CDR3 is TGTGCCAGCAGCTCTGACCTTAGTTCACCCCTCCACTTT. This gives the protein CASSSDLSSPLHF. Full variable domain (outside the CDR3, taken from reference TRBV7-9 and TRBJ1-6): DTGVSQNPRHKITKRGQNVTFRCDPISEHNRLYWYRQTLGQGPEFLTYFQNEAQLEKSRLLSDRFSAERPKGSFSTLEIQRTEQGDSAMYLCASSSDLSSPLHFGNGTRLTVT.

The chain employs TRBV19 and TRBJ1-6; possible D gene TRBD1, 5 bases. Germline V gives CDR1 LNHDA, CDR2 SQIVND (reference sequence). With 2 bases removed from V and 7 bases from J, the gap between germline ends came to 12 bases. The CDR3 sequence is 15 residues long. This chain's CDR3 is CASSISVGGNSPLHF. The CDR3 nucleotides are TGTGCCAGTAGTATAAGCGTGGGGGGAAATTCACCCCTCCACTTT.

The V gene is TRBV4-1, the J gene TRBJ1-6, with a weak D call TRBD1 (5 bases). The ends were cut back, 1 base at V and 10 bases at J, with 11 bases in the middle. From germline, CDR1 is MGHRA and CDR2 YSYEKL. The CDR3 has 14 residues. In DNA, the CDR3 is TGCGCCAGCAGCCAAGGGCAGGGCGGGTCACCCCTCCACTTT. Translating it yields CASSQGQGGSPLHF.

The gene calls are TRBV6-5 and TRBJ2-5; a possible D gene is TRBD2 (5 bases). The CDR3 is made up of 13 amino acids. V lost 9 bases, J lost 2 bases, and 13 bases lay in between. The germline CDR1 and CDR2 sequences are MNHEY and SVGAGI. The CDR3 is CASSPRGQETQYF. Written as DNA, the CDR3 is TGTGCCAGTTCCCCCCGGGGTCAAGAGACCCAGTACTTC.

The V and J genes are TRBV7-2 and TRBJ1-1, with no clear D. The length of the CDR3 is 13 residues. Germline values: CDR1 SGHTA, CDR2 FQGNSA. V was cut by 1 base and J by 0 bases, with 3 bases left in between. CDR3 DNA: TGTGCCAGCAGCTTAGTCTTGAACACTGAAGCTTTCTTT. Protein product: CASSLVLNTEAFF.